Below are 29 T cell receptor beta chains sequenced from a single sample in a study of lymphopenia after photon versus proton radiotherapy. Assay used: immunoSEQ multiplex PCR; TCRdb lists only in-frame clones, some missing. The profile covers 50,000 to 75,000 clones, with around 87% appearing a single time and approximately 2.4% taken by the ten largest. Sequences were derived from peripheral blood, sampled from a patient treated with photon-based radiotherapy. These receptors originate from a man aged 40-50 years with gastric cancer.

V gene TRBV2 combines with J gene TRBJ1-5; D might be TRBD1 (6 bases). Germline CDR1 and CDR2: SNHLY and FYNNEI. V was clipped by 6 bases and J by 7 bases, with 16 bases between them. CDR3 length: 14 amino acids. The CDR3: CASRNRDSGQPQHF. CDR3 nucleotides: TGTGCCAGCAGAAACAGGGATAGTGGACAGCCCCAGCATTTT.

The chain has TRBV7-2 and TRBJ2-2; TRBD1 is a possible D gene (5 bases). V was shortened by 4 bases and J by 4 bases, with 10 bases between the two germline ends. Germline V lookup: CDR1 SGHTA, CDR2 FQGNSA. The CDR3 sequence is 14 residues long. The CDR3 DNA is TGTGCCAGCAGCTCCCAGGGTGGCACCGGGGAGCTGTTTTTT. Translating gives CASSSQGGTGELFF.

In its sample, this clone was seen a few times. The chain links TRBV30 to TRBJ1-5; TRBD1 matches at 8 bases. Germline V gene data show CDR1 as GTSNPN and CDR2 as SVGIG (reference sequence). This CDR3 has 13 residues. J was trimmed by 5 bases and V by 4 bases; bases with no gene match: 4. CDR3 sequence reads: CAWNLQGDQPQHF. CDR3 in DNA: TGTGCCTGGAACCTACAGGGGGATCAGCCCCAGCATTTT.

The CDR3 region has the DNA TGTGCCAGCAGCCTATCGGGGGAAAATGAGCAGTTCTTC. It translates to CASSLSGENEQFF. The chain links TRBV7-3 to TRBJ2-1; D is perhaps TRBD2 (6 bases). CDR1 and CDR2 (germline): SGHTA, FQGTGA. The V and J ends lost 5 bases and 7 bases respectively, with 12 bases between them. The CDR3 consists of 13 residues. Complete variable domain (other parts from reference TRBV7-3 and TRBJ2-1): GAGVSQTPSNKVTEKGKYVELRCDPISGHTALYWYRQSLGQGPEFLIYFQGTGAADDSGLPNDRFFAVRPEGSVSTLKIQRTERGDSAVYLCASSLSGENEQFFGPGTRLTVL.

This clone was seen a single time. V is TRBV4-2 and J is TRBJ2-2; 8 positions match TRBD2. Per the germline V gene, CDR1 is LGHNA and CDR2 is YNFKEQ. The trim removed 1 base at V and 2 bases at J, leaving 15 bases unmatched. The length of the CDR3 is 20 residues. Here the CDR3 reads CASSQGPGGRSFGNTGELFF. DNA of the CDR3: TGTGCCAGCAGCCAAGGACCGGGGGGGCGATCCTTTGGCAACACCGGGGAGCTGTTTTTT.

In this sample, this clone turned up a few times. This chain joins TRBV2 and TRBJ2-7; D unresolved. The CDR3 totals 12 residues. Germline V gene lookup returns CDR1 SNHLY and CDR2 FYNNEI. Trimming stripped 11 bases from V and 0 bases from J, with 11 bases between. Here the CDR3 DNA reads TGTGCCGCCAAGACGGTCTCCTACGAGCAGTACTTC. Its translation: CAAKTVSYEQYF.

The chain couples TRBV6-5 to TRBJ2-3, with 7 bases identical to TRBD2. The V and J ends lost 2 bases and 11 bases, in that order; junction bases with no gene match: 7. The V gene's germline CDR1 is MNHEY and CDR2 SVGAGI. The CDR3 consists of 13 residues. The CDR3 DNA follows: TGTGCCAGCAGTTACCAGCGGCGGGGGTTGCAGTATTTT. The encoded protein is CASSYQRRGLQYF.

The chain joins TRBV25-1 to TRBJ1-2; D ambiguous. V dropped 4 bases and J dropped 5 bases, with 5 bases sitting between them. This CDR3 has 11 amino acids. Germline values: CDR1 MGHDK, CDR2 SYGVNS. CDR3 nucleotide sequence: TGTGCCAGCAGTGGAGGTTATGGCTACACCTTC. Translating it yields CASSGGYGYTF.

V and J are TRBV15 and TRBJ1-5; D is perhaps TRBD1 (6 bases). CDR1 and CDR2 from the germline V gene are LNHNV and YYDKDF (reference sequence). The CDR3 consists of 16 residues. The V and J ends lost 3 bases and 6 bases respectively, with 18 bases between them. CDR3 amino acids: CATSRAQTGRRQPQHF. In nucleotides, the CDR3 is TGTGCCACCAGCAGGGCCCAAACAGGGCGTCGTCAGCCCCAGCATTTT.

V usage is TRBV19 and J usage is TRBJ2-7; D might be TRBD1 (5 bases). CDR3 length: 14 amino acids. Trimming pared 4 bases from V and 1 base from J, leaving 11 bases between. The germline gives CDR1 LNHDA, CDR2 SQIVND (reference sequence). CDR3 amino acids: CASSRAGHSYEQYF. DNA of the CDR3: TGTGCCAGTAGTAGGGCAGGGCATTCCTACGAGCAGTACTTC.

The V gene is TRBV18, the J gene TRBJ2-3, with D possibly matching TRBD1 (5 bases). This CDR3 comprises 14 residues. V was shortened by 2 bases and J by 2 bases, with 8 bases between the two germline ends. Germline loops: CDR1 KGHSH, CDR2 LQKENI. CDR3 sequence reads: CASSPRTNTDTQYF. The CDR3 DNA follows: TGTGCCAGCTCACCAAGGACAAACACAGATACGCAGTATTTT.

This chain connects TRBV19 to TRBJ2-1; the D gene is possibly TRBD1 (5 bases). CDR1 is LNHDA and CDR2 is SQIVND in the germline V gene (reference sequence). The CDR3 is 16 amino acids. Trimming pared 4 bases from V and 0 bases from J, leaving 13 bases between. The chain's CDR3 is CASSTSDSTSYNEQFF. CDR3 coding DNA: TGTGCCAGTAGTACCTCCGACAGTACCTCCTACAATGAGCAGTTCTTC. Full variable domain (outside the CDR3, taken from reference TRBV19 and TRBJ2-1): DGGITQSPKYLFRKEGQNVTLSCEQNLNHDAMYWYRQDPGQGLRLIYYSQIVNDFQKGDIAEGYSVSREKKESFPLTVTSAQKNPTAFYLCASSTSDSTSYNEQFFGPGTRLTVL.

The J gene is TRBJ2-3, the V gene TRBV7-2; D possibly corresponds to TRBD1 (6 bases). Per the germline V gene, CDR1 is SGHTA and CDR2 is FQGNSA. Trimming took 1 base from V and 0 from J, leaving 20 bases between them. This CDR3 is 19 amino acids long. The CDR3 DNA is TGTGCCAGCAGCTTAGACCCTCGGACAGCATTATATAGCACAGATACGCAGTATTTT. This gives the protein CASSLDPRTALYSTDTQYF.

The genes are TRBV6-1 and TRBJ1-1; D is ambiguous. V dropped 7 bases and J dropped 1 base, with 13 bases sitting between them. Germline CDR1 MNHNS, CDR2 SASEGT. The CDR3 length is 14 residues. The CDR3 DNA reads as TGTGCCAGCACCCGTCTATTAGGGAACACTGAAGCTTTCTTT. Protein sequence: CASTRLLGNTEAFF.

The V gene is TRBV7-3, the J gene TRBJ2-2, with D possibly matching TRBD1 (6 bases). V was trimmed by 1 base and J by 8 bases, leaving 17 bases between them. Germline V gives CDR1 SGHTA, CDR2 FQGTGA. The CDR3 spans 16 residues. The CDR3 region has the DNA TGTGCCAGCAGCTTAAGGGCCAGGGGCGCAACTGGGGAGCTGTTTTTT. Its protein is CASSLRARGATGELFF. Full variable domain (missing parts from reference TRBV7-3 and TRBJ2-2): GAGVSQTPSNKVTEKGKYVELRCDPISGHTALYWYRQSLGQGPEFLIYFQGTGAADDSGLPNDRFFAVRPEGSVSTLKIQRTERGDSAVYLCASSLRARGATGELFFGEGSRLTVL.

CDR3 sequence: CASSQSLQVSVQPQHF. The CDR3 DNA reads as TGTGCCAGCAGCCAATCGCTTCAAGTGTCGGTTCAGCCCCAGCATTTT. The genes are TRBV16 and TRBJ1-5; D gene uncertain. The V and J ends lost 0 bases and 6 bases respectively, with 15 bases between them. Germline CDR1 KGHSY, CDR2 FQNENV. This CDR3 has 16 amino acids.

V gene TRBV5-4 combines with J gene TRBJ2-3; D not certain. In germline, CDR1 is SGHNT, CDR2 YYREEE (reference sequence). The CDR3 covers 14 residues. Between the trimmed V and J ends, which lost 0 bases and 4 bases, there was a span of 9 bases. The CDR3 loop reads CASSLDLGSDTQYF. Written as DNA, the CDR3 is TGTGCCAGCAGCTTGGATTTGGGGTCAGATACGCAGTATTTT.

The count of this clone is one. The CDR3 loop is CSVEDLRLGETQYF. The CDR3 DNA reads as TGCAGCGTTGAAGATCTTCGACTCGGAGAGACCCAGTACTTC. V and J are TRBV29-1 and TRBJ2-5; no definite D call. The germline V gene has CDR1 SQVTM and CDR2 ANQGSEA. The CDR3 runs 14 residues. V was shortened by 0 bases and J by 4 bases, with 12 bases between the two germline ends.

Comments on this clone: Being one base from a much bigger clone, this may be a read error. The sample carries other DNA sequences with the same CDR3. The rearrangement joins TRBV5-1 to TRBJ2-7, with TRBD1 matching 7 bases. There are 13 residues in the CDR3. V dropped 6 bases and J dropped 0; count of bases not matched to a gene: 3. Germline V gene data show CDR1 as SGHRS and CDR2 as YFSETQ. CDR3 coding DNA: TGCGCCAGCACCGGGACAGACTCCTACGAGCAGTACTTC. Translating it yields CASTGTDSYEQYF.

This chain's CDR3 is CASSLDRSPSYGYTF. CDR3 nucleotides: TGCGCCAGCAGCTTGGACAGGAGCCCCAGCTATGGCTACACCTTC. The rearrangement links TRBV5-1 to TRBJ1-2; tentative D call: TRBD1 (5 bases). Germline V gene lookup returns CDR1 SGHRS and CDR2 YFSETQ. The V gene lost 0 bases and the J gene lost 4 bases, with 13 bases spanning the gap. The CDR3 has 15 amino acids.

This clone showed up just once. This chain joins TRBV11-2 and TRBJ1-1; the D is unclear. The V gene's germline CDR1 is SGHAT and CDR2 FQNNGV. The CDR3 consists of 13 residues. V lost 4 bases to trimming and J lost 0 bases, with 6 bases between them. The CDR3 DNA reads as TGTGCCAGCAGCTCGATGATGAACACTGAAGCTTTCTTT. It translates to CASSSMMNTEAFF.

This chain links TRBV7-6 with TRBJ2-2; 9 nucleotides agree with TRBD1. The CDR3 is 16 amino acids. Germline CDR1 is SGHVS and CDR2 is FNYEAQ. After removal of 7 bases from V and 2 bases from J, the junction contained 8 bases not matched to a gene. The CDR3 region is CASTPRTGANTGELFF. CDR3 sequence (DNA): TGTGCCAGCACCCCCCGGACAGGGGCTAACACCGGGGAGCTGTTTTTT. Supplemented by reference TRBV7-6 and TRBJ2-2, the full variable domain reads GAGVSQSPRYKVTKRGQDVALRCDPISGHVSLYWYRQALGQGPEFLTYFNYEAQQDKSGLPNDRFSAERPEGSISTLTIQRTEQRDSAMYRCASTPRTGANTGELFFGEGSRLTVL.

The chain links TRBV28 to TRBJ1-1; 8 bases fit TRBD1. CDR1 is MDHEN and CDR2 is SYDVKM in the germline V gene. Trimming removed 6 bases from V and 10 bases from J; junction bases left unmatched: 4. CDR3 length: 11 residues. The CDR3 region is CASRLQGGAFF. The CDR3 region has the DNA TGTGCCAGCAGGTTACAGGGGGGAGCTTTCTTT.

The rearrangement joins TRBV4-2 to TRBJ2-2, with 10 positions matching TRBD2. There are 17 residues in the CDR3. Germline-derived CDR1 and CDR2 are LGHNA and YNFKEQ. V was clipped by 4 bases and J by 1 base; unmatched bases: 6. The CDR3 DNA reads as TGTGCCAGCAGCCCCTTTGGACTAGCGGTGAACACCGGGGAGCTGTTTTTT. This translates into CASSPFGLAVNTGELFF.

The chain uses TRBV5-1 and TRBJ2-1; 8 bases agree with TRBD1. This CDR3 region has 14 residues. Trimming took 4 bases from V and 12 from J; bases not matched to a gene: 12. Germline lookup yields CDR1 SGHRS and CDR2 YFSETQ. The chain's CDR3 is CASSVRISGGRQFF. The CDR3 bases are TGCGCCAGCAGCGTACGGATATCAGGGGGCAGGCAGTTCTTC.

The rearrangement joins TRBV18 to TRBJ1-2; 10 bases agree with TRBD1. There are 14 residues in the CDR3. V lost 2 bases to trimming and J lost 8 bases; unmatched junction nucleotides: 5. Germline lookup yields CDR1 KGHSH and CDR2 LQKENI. This chain's CDR3 is CASSPGGTGVGYTF. CDR3 bases: TGTGCCAGCTCACCAGGTGGGACAGGGGTCGGCTACACCTTC.

This chain links TRBV19 with TRBJ2-5; TRBD2 matches 11 bases. The germline CDR1 and CDR2 sequences are LNHDA and SQIVND (reference sequence). Trimming took 1 base from V and 7 from J; bases not matched to a gene: 8. The CDR3 loop spans 16 amino acids. The CDR3 protein is CASSIVTSGGSVTQYF. As DNA, the CDR3 is TGTGCCAGTAGTATAGTTACTAGCGGGGGATCGGTGACCCAGTACTTC.

The V and J genes are TRBV5-1 and TRBJ1-1; possibly TRBD1 for D (5 bases). CDR3 size: 15 residues. V was trimmed by 4 bases and J by 0 bases, leaving 13 bases between them. Per germline, CDR1 SGHRS and CDR2 YFSETQ. Here the CDR3 reads CASSPGLSMNTEAFF. The CDR3 DNA sequence: TGCGCCAGCAGCCCGGGACTGAGCATGAACACTGAAGCTTTCTTT.

A word on this clone: No DNA is shown, since the ends of the CDR3 on it are uncertain; the CDR3 is the one TCRdb lists. The chain has TRBV4-3 and TRBJ2-2; the table names TRBD2, a call not compared with the DNA. Inclusive of both ends, the CDR3 amounts to 15 amino acids. CDR1 and CDR2 (germline): LGHNA, YSLEER. CDR3 protein: CASSQEDFRGGELFF.